The 19 T cell receptor beta chains below come from one sample, sequenced in a study of cytomegalovirus exposure and HLA in healthy donors. Researchers ran the PCR with 60 Vbeta and 13 Jbeta primers. Using immunoSEQ multiplex PCR, the repertoire was profiled, and TCRdb retains in-frame clones only, with some absent. This table holds approximately 170,000 clones, more than 60% found once. The sample comprised PBMCs. The receptors were sampled from a woman between 40 and 55 years old in good health and CMV-seropositive.

The V call is TRBV19, the J call TRBJ1-1, with 10 bases identical to TRBD1. From germline, CDR1 is LNHDA and CDR2 SQIVND (reference sequence). The V gene end was trimmed by 4 bases and the J gene end by 6 bases; junction bases not matched to a gene: 11. The CDR3 spans 16 residues. This CDR3 is CASSTFPGTGVPEAFF. The DNA for the CDR3 is TGTGCCAGTAGTACTTTCCCCGGGACAGGGGTACCTGAAGCTTTCTTT.

The V call is TRBV10-3, the J call TRBJ1-2; D is perhaps TRBD1 (5 bases). The germline V gene has CDR1 ENHRY and CDR2 SYGVKD. The germline V and J ends were trimmed by 2 bases and 3 bases, with 7 bases remaining between them. The CDR3 is 13 amino acids. As DNA, the CDR3 is TGTGCCATCAGTGAGACAGGCGACTATGGCTACACCTTC. It translates to CAISETGDYGYTF.

V is TRBV28 and J is TRBJ2-5; tentatively, D is TRBD1 (6 bases). The CDR3 extends over 13 amino acids. V lost 3 bases and J lost 5, with 10 bases in between. Germline V gives CDR1 MDHEN, CDR2 SYDVKM. The CDR3 region is CASSLYREETQYF. The DNA of the CDR3 is TGTGCCAGCAGTTTGTACAGGGAGGAGACCCAGTACTTC. The full variable domain, its missing parts supplied by reference TRBV28 and TRBJ2-5, is DVKVTQSSRYLVKRTGEKVFLECVQDMDHENMFWYRQDPGLGLRLIYFSYDVKMKEKGDIPEGYSVSREKKERFSLILESASTNQTSMYLCASSLYREETQYFGPGTRLLVL.

The rearrangement joins TRBV30 to TRBJ2-5; TRBD2 agrees at 12 bases. With 2 bases clipped from V and 11 bases from J, the junction kept 15 bases outside the gene matches. The CDR3 is 16 amino acids. The germline CDR1 and CDR2 sequences are GTSNPN and SVGIG (reference sequence). The CDR3 here is CAWSRGSSGGAMIQYF. The CDR3 bases are TGTGCCTGGAGTAGAGGTTCTAGCGGGGGGGCCATGATACAGTACTTC.

V is TRBV6-6 and J is TRBJ1-4; a weak D match, TRBD1 (6 bases). Trimming shortened V by 0 bases and J by 8 bases, and 13 bases separated the two germline ends. Germline loops: CDR1 MNHNY, CDR2 SVGAGI (reference sequence). The CDR3 has 15 residues. The CDR3 bases are TGTGCCAGCAGTTACTCGACCGGGACACCCGAAAAACTGTTTTTT. Its translation: CASSYSTGTPEKLFF.

This chain uses TRBV29-1 with TRBJ1-1, with TRBD1 as a possible D gene (6 bases). This CDR3 is 13 amino acids long. Germline V gene sequence: CDR1 SQVTM, CDR2 ANQGSEA. Trimming took 5 bases from V and 11 from J, leaving 21 bases between them. The CDR3 sequence: CSVKRGQGTEAFF. CDR3 nucleotides: TGCAGCGTTAAAAGGGGCCAGGGGACGGAGGCTTTCTTT.

The V gene is TRBV6-1, the J gene TRBJ1-2; weak D call: TRBD1 (5 bases). V was trimmed by 6 bases and J by 5 bases, leaving 19 bases between them. Germline loops: CDR1 MNHNS, CDR2 SASEGT. The CDR3 consists of 15 residues. CDR3 in amino acids: CASRLQLSGDYGYTF. The CDR3 coding sequence is TGTGCCAGCAGACTACAGCTTTCGGGGGATTATGGCTACACCTTC.

This sequence joins TRBV5-1 and TRBJ2-1; the match to TRBD2 covers 8 bases. V lost 0 bases to trimming and J lost 9 bases; unmatched junction nucleotides: 14. Germline V gene sequence: CDR1 SGHRS, CDR2 YFSETQ. This CDR3 is built from 17 residues. This CDR3 is CASSLAVPAGGGSEQFF. The CDR3 bases are TGCGCCAGCAGCTTGGCTGTCCCGGCGGGGGGTGGTTCTGAGCAGTTCTTC.

The J gene is TRBJ2-1, the V gene TRBV30, with D maybe TRBD1 (7 bases). The CDR3 length is 15 residues. V shed 5 bases and J shed 4 bases, with 18 bases lying between them. Germline lookup yields CDR1 GTSNPN and CDR2 SVGIG (reference sequence). This CDR3 reads CAWETGTGLYNEQFF. CDR3 DNA sequence: TGTGCCTGGGAGACAGGGACCGGACTATACAATGAGCAGTTCTTC. The variable domain in full, with the rest retrieved from reference TRBV30 and TRBJ2-1, is SQTIHQWPATLVQPVGSPLSLECTVEGTSNPNLYWYRQAAGRGLQLLFYSVGIGQISSEVPQNLSASRPQDRQFILSSKKLLLSDSGFYLCAWETGTGLYNEQFFGPGTRLTVL.

This clone was recorded a few times. CDR3 loop: CASSEAGPWVSSGNTIYF. The CDR3 DNA reads TGTGCCAGCAGTGAAGCGGGGCCGTGGGTTAGTTCTGGAAACACCATATATTTT. The J gene is TRBJ1-3, the V gene TRBV6-1; possible D gene TRBD1, 5 bases. Trimming removed 0 bases at V and 1 base at J, with 16 bases between. There are 18 residues in the CDR3. Germline assignment: CDR1 MNHNS and CDR2 SASEGT.

The chain has TRBV7-2 and TRBJ1-1; 8 nucleotides match TRBD1. The CDR3 extends over 14 amino acids. Germline CDR1 reads SGHTA; CDR2 reads FQGNSA. The junction had 8 bases not matched to a gene; V was cut back by 0 bases and J by 11 bases. The CDR3 reads CASSLATGVTAAFF. The CDR3 DNA sequence: TGTGCCAGCAGCTTAGCGACAGGGGTGACGGCGGCTTTCTTT.

The genes are TRBV30 and TRBJ1-6; unclear D gene. Germline V gene lookup returns CDR1 GTSNPN and CDR2 SVGIG (reference sequence). The V gene lost 4 bases and the J gene lost 7 bases, with 14 bases spanning the gap. This CDR3 spans 14 amino acids. The CDR3 here is CAWTTGRSNSPLHF. As DNA, the CDR3 is TGTGCCTGGACCACGGGAAGGTCAAATTCACCCCTCCACTTT.

The CDR3 DNA sequence: TGTGCCAGTAGCGGACAGGGTTGGGGGAATTCACCCCTCCACTTT. Protein: CASSGQGWGNSPLHF. The V gene is TRBV19, the J gene TRBJ1-6, with TRBD1 matching over 8 bases. Per germline, CDR1 LNHDA and CDR2 SQIVND (reference sequence). CDR3 length: 15 residues. V shed 6 bases and J 7 bases; nucleotides not matched to a gene: 8.

CDR3 in amino acids: CASSLQGRTPYQETQYF. Written as DNA, the CDR3 is TGTGCCAGCAGCCTCCAGGGCCGGACACCCTACCAAGAGACCCAGTACTTC. The chain recombines TRBV7-6 with TRBJ2-5; D is possibly TRBD1 (5 bases). The CDR3 sequence is 17 residues long. Germline V gives CDR1 SGHVS, CDR2 FNYEAQ. The V end lost 5 bases, the J end lost 0 bases, and 19 bases lay between the germline ends.

This clone was picked up a small number of times. V and J are TRBV5-6 and TRBJ1-6, with a tentative D call TRBD1 (6 bases). The CDR3 has 15 residues. CDR1 is SGHDT and CDR2 is YYEEEE in the germline V gene. Trimming cost V 4 bases and J 9 bases, with 17 bases left between them. CDR3 sequence reads: CASSARGPLASPLHF. CDR3 DNA sequence: TGTGCCAGCAGCGCCAGGGGCCCCCTAGCTTCACCCCTCCACTTT.

The gene calls are TRBV13 and TRBJ1-5; D is ambiguous. The CDR3 sequence is 15 residues long. V was cut by 3 bases and J by 2 bases, with 11 bases left in between. Germline V gives CDR1 PRHDT, CDR2 FYEKMQ (reference sequence). Here the CDR3 reads CASSFQKLGNQPQHF. The CDR3 nucleotides are TGTGCCAGCAGCTTTCAAAAGCTCGGCAATCAGCCCCAGCATTTT. The full variable domain, rest sourced from reference TRBV13 and TRBJ1-5, is AAGVIQSPRHLIKEKRETATLKCYPIPRHDTVYWYQQGPGQDPQFLISFYEKMQSDKGSIPDRFSAQQFSDYHSELNMSSLELGDSALYFCASSFQKLGNQPQHFGDGTRLSIL.

The rearrangement uses TRBV11-2 and TRBJ2-2; TRBD2 matches 9 bases. Trimming took 6 bases from V and 0 from J; bases not matched to a gene: 2. In germline, CDR1 is SGHAT, CDR2 FQNNGV. This CDR3 has 15 residues. The CDR3 nucleotides are TGTGCCAGCAGATCTAGCGGGACGAACACCGGGGAGCTGTTTTTT. Protein: CASRSSGTNTGELFF.

The CDR3 spells CASSAQLAEITDTQYF. The CDR3 coding sequence is TGCGCCAGCAGCGCCCAACTAGCGGAGATCACAGATACGCAGTATTTT. This chain connects TRBV5-1 to TRBJ2-3, with 8 bases identical to TRBD2. The CDR3 sequence is 16 residues long. Trimming removed 4 bases from V and 2 bases from J; junction bases left unmatched: 9. Germline V lookup: CDR1 SGHRS, CDR2 YFSETQ.

The V and J genes are TRBV29-1 and TRBJ2-3; perhaps TRBD1 as D (5 bases). The germline V gene encodes CDR1 SQVTM and CDR2 ANQGSEA. Between the trimmed V and J ends, which lost 3 bases and 4 bases, there was a span of 17 bases. The CDR3 has 15 residues. The CDR3 region has the DNA TGCAGCGTTGACTCCCCAGGGATCCCCCCAGATACGCAGTATTTT. It specifies CSVDSPGIPPDTQYF.